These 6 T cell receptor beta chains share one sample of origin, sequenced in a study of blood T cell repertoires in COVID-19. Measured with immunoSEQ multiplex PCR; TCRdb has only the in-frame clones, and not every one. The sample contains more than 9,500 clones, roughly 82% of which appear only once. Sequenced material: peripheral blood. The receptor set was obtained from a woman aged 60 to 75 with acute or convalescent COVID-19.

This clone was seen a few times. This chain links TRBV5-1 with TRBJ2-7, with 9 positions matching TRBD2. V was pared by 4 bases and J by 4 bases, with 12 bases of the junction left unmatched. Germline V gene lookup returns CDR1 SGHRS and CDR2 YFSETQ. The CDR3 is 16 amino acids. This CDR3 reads CASSLQGSSGVYEQYF. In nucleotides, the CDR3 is TGCGCCAGCAGCCTCCAAGGGTCTAGCGGGGTTTACGAGCAGTACTTC.

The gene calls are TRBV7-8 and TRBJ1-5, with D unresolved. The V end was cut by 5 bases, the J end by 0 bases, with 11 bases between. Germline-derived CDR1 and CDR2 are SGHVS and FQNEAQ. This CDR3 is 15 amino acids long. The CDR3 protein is CASSRTGYSNQPQHF. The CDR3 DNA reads TGTGCCAGCAGCCGTACGGGTTATAGCAATCAGCCCCAGCATTTT.

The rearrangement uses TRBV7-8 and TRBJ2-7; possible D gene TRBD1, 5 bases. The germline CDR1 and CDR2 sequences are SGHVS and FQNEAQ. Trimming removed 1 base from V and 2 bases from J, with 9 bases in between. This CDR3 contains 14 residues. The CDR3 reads CASSLDQGPYEQYF. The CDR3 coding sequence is TGTGCCAGCAGCTTAGACCAGGGTCCCTACGAGCAGTACTTC.

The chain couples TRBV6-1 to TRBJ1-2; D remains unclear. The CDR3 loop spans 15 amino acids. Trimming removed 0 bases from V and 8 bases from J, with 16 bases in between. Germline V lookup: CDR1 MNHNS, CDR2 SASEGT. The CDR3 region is CASSEALRRSKGYTF. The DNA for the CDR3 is TGTGCCAGCAGTGAAGCATTACGGAGATCGAAGGGCTACACCTTC.

CDR3 sequence (DNA): TGTGCCAGCAGCGATAGGAGGACAGGTCAAGAGACCCAGTACTTC. Residues: CASSDRRTGQETQYF. The V call is TRBV2, the J call TRBJ2-5, with 7 bases lining up with TRBD1. CDR1 SNHLY and CDR2 FYNNEI come from the germline V gene. CDR3 length equals 15 residues. V shed 6 bases, J shed 2 bases, and the junction held 9 bases outside the gene matches.

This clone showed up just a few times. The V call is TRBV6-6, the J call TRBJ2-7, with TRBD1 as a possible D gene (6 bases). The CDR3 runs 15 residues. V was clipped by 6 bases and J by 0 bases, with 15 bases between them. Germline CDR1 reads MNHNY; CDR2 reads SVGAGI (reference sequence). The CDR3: CASRYRDKSSYEQYF. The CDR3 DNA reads TGTGCCAGCAGGTACCGGGACAAGAGCTCCTACGAGCAGTACTTC.